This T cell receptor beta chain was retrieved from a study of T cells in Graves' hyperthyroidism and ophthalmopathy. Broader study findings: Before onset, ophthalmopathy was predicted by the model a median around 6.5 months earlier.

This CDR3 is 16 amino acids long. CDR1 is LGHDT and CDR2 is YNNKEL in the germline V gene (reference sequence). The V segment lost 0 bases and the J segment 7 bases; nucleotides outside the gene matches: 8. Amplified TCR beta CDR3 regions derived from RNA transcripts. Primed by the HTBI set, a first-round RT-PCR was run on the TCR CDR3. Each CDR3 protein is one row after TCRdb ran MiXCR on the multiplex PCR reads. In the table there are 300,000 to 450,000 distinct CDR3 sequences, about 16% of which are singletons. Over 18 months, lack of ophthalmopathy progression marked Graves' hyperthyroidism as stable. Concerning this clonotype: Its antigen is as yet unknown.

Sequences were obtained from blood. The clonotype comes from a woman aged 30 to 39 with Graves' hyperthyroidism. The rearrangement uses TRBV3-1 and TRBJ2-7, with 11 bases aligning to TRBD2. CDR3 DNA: TGTGCCAGCAGCCAAGACCGCCTAGCGGGAGGACAAGAGCAGTACTTC. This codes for CASSQDRLAGGQEQYF.